This record concerns one TCR beta chain sequence. Method: immunoSEQ multiplex PCR; TCRdb's copy keeps in-frame clones and lacks some. The table has about 86,000 clones, roughly 90% seen once. This sample was taken from a study of blood T cell repertoires in COVID-19. Background on the study: Sources were T cells, B-cell-depleted T cells, or PBMCs; the material itself was cDNA or gDNA.

Trimming at V came to 5 bases and at J to 3 bases, leaving 6 bases not matched to a gene. The CDR3 consists of 15 residues. The germline CDR1 and CDR2 sequences are SGHNT and YENEEA. This clonotype was sampled from a woman aged 45-65 years with acute COVID-19. The J gene is TRBJ2-2, the V gene TRBV11-3; 7 bases match TRBD1. Sequenced material: PBMCs or T cells enriched from blood (not recorded which). CDR3 bases: TGTGCCAGCAGCCATGACAGGGTGGACACCGGGGAGCTGTTTTTT. Encoded protein: CASSHDRVDTGELFF.